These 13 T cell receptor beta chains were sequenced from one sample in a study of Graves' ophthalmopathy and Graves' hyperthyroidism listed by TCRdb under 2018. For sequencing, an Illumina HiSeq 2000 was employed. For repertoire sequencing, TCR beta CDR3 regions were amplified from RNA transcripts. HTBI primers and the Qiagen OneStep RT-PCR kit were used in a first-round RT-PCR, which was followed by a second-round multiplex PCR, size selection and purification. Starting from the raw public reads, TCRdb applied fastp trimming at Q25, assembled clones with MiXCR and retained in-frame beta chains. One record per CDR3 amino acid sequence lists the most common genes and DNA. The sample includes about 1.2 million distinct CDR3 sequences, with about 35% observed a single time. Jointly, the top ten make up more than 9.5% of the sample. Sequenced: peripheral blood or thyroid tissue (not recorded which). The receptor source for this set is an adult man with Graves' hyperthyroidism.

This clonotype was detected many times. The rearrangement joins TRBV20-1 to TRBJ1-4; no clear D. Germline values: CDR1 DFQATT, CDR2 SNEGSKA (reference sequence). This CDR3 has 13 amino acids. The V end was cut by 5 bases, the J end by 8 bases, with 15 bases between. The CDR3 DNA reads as TGCAGTGCTGAACCCCCGGGAGGGGAAAAACTGTTTTTT. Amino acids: CSAEPPGGEKLFF.

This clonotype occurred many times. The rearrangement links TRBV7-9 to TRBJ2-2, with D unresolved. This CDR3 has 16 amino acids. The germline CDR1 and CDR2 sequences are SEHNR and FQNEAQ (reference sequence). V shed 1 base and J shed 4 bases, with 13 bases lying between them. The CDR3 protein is CASSLGRLLLTGELFF. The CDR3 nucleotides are TGTGCCAGCAGCTTAGGACGACTGCTACTCACCGGGGAGCTGTTTTTT.

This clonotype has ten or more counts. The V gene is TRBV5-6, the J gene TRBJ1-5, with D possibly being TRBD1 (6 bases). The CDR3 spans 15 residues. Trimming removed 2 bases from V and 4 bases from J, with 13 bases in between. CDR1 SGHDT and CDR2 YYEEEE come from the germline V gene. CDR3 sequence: CASSLTDRSNQPQHF. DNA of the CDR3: TGTGCCAGCAGCTTAACCGACAGGTCGAATCAGCCCCAGCATTTT.

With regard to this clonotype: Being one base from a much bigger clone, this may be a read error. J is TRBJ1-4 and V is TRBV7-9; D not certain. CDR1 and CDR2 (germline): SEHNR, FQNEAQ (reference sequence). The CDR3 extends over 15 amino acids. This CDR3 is CASSLDPSEVEELFF. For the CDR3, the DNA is TGTGCCAGCAGCTTAGATCCTTCGGAAGTTGAAGAACTGTTTTTT.

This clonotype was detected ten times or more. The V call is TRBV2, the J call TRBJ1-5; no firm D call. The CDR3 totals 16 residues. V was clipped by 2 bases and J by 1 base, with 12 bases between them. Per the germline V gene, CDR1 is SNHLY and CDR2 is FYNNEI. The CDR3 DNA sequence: TGTGCCAGCAGTGAACTCGGCAGGCGGAGCAATCAGCCCCAGCATTTT. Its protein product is CASSELGRRSNQPQHF.

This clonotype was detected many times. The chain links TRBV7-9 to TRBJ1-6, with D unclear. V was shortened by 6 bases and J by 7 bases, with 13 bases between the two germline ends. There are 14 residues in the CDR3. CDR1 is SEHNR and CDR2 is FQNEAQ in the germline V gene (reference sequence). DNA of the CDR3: TGTGCCAGCAGTCCGCACATAAGGAATTCACCCCTCCACTTT. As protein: CASSPHIRNSPLHF.

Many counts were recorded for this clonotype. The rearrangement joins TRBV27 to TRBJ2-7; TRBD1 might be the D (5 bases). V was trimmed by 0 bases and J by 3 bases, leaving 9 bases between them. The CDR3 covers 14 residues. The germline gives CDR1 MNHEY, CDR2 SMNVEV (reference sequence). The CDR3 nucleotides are TGTGCCAGCAGTTTATCGCACAGGAACTACGAGCAGTACTTC. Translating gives CASSLSHRNYEQYF.

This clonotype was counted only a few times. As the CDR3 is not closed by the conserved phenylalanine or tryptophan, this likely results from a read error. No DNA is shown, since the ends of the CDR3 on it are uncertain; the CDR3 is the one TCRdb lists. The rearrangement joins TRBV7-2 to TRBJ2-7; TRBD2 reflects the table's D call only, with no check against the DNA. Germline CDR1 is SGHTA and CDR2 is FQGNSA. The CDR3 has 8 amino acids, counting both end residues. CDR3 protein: CASSYLAG.

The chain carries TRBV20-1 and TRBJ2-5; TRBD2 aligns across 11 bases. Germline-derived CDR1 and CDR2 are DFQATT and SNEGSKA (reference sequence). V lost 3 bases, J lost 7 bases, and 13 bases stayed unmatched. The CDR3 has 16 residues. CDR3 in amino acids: CSASASGGMEFRTQYF. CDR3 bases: TGCAGTGCTAGTGCTAGCGGGGGGATGGAATTTCGGACCCAGTACTTC.

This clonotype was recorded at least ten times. Written as DNA, the CDR3 is TGTGCCATCAAGGACAGATCTGGAAACACCATATATTTT. As protein: CAIKDRSGNTIYF. The genes are TRBV10-3 and TRBJ1-3; D possibly corresponds to TRBD1 (6 bases). The V gene's germline CDR1 is ENHRY and CDR2 SYGVKD. This CDR3 is built from 13 residues. Trimming left V 7 bases short and J 1 base short, with 8 bases between.

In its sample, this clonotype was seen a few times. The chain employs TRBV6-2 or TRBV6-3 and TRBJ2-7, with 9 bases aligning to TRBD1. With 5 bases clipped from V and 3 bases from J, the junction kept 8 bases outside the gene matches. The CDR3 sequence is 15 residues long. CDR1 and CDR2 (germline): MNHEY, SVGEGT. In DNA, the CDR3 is TGTGCCAGCAGTCACCGACAGGGGGGAAACTACGAGCAGTACTTC. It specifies CASSHRQGGNYEQYF.

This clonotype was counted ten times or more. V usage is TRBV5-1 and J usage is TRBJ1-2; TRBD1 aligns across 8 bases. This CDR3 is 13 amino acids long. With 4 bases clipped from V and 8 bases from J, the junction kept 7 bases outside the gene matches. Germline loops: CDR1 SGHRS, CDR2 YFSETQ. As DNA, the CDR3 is TGCGCCAGCAGCCCTGGACAGGGTACAGGCTACACCTTC. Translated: CASSPGQGTGYTF.

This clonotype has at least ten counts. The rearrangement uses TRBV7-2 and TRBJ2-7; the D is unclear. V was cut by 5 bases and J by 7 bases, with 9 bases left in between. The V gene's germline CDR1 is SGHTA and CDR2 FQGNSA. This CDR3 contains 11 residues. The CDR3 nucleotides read TGTGCCAGCAGCCCCCATGGAGAGCAGTACTTC. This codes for CASSPHGEQYF.